Shown below are 20 T cell receptor beta chains from a single sample sequenced in a study of vaccination and CD4 T cells after COVID-19. Sequence data for DNA of cultured CD4+ T cells were generated by the Oncomine TCR Beta short-read assay. In TCRdb, the PCR reads were re-called with MiXCR into one record per CDR3 protein. The sample lists about 21,000 distinct CDR3 sequences, around 42% occurring once. No antigen has been assigned to these receptors. Indicated time point: late sampling 161 to 241 days after vaccination in a few convalescent patients. Treatment defined: roughly 10-day PBMC culture with coronavirus spike peptide pools or control peptides (ViraFEST assay). Sequences were derived from CD4+ T cells from blood, cultured in vitro, sampled about 7 months after SARS-CoV-2 vaccination. These receptor sequences come from a human donor who had recovered from COVID-19.

The table lists this clonotype with a few counts. The rearrangement links TRBV7-6 to TRBJ2-1; weak D call: TRBD2 (5 bases). V was cut by 2 bases and J by 8 bases, with 7 bases left in between. This CDR3 spans 12 amino acids. Germline CDR1 is SGHVS and CDR2 is FNYEAQ. The CDR3 DNA is TGTGCCAGCAGCTTACACGGGGATGAGCAGTTCTTC. Encoded protein: CASSLHGDEQFF.

The chain combines TRBV28 with TRBJ2-7; D might be TRBD1 (6 bases). The V and J ends lost 10 bases and 2 bases respectively, with 15 bases between them. The germline V gene has CDR1 MDHEN and CDR2 SYDVKM. The CDR3 consists of 13 residues. CDR3 sequence (DNA): TGTGCCACCCTACAGGGCGTACCCTACGAGCAGTACTTC. Amino acids: CATLQGVPYEQYF.

The CDR3 coding sequence is TGCAGTGCAATAAGGGGTCGCGAGCAGTACTTC. Amino acids: CSAIRGREQYF. The gene calls are TRBV20-1 and TRBJ2-7; maybe TRBD1 (5 bases). V gave up 6 bases and J gave up 6 bases, with 12 bases separating them. The CDR3 extends over 11 amino acids. Germline V gene lookup returns CDR1 DFQATT and CDR2 SNEGSKA (reference sequence).

The chain carries TRBV6-1 and TRBJ2-7; 10 nucleotides line up with TRBD1. V shed 5 bases, J shed 2 bases, and the junction held 3 bases outside the gene matches. In germline, CDR1 is MNHNS, CDR2 SASEGT. The CDR3 is made up of 14 amino acids. CDR3 nucleotide sequence: TGTGCCAGCAGTACGGGACAGGGGACCTACGAGCAGTACTTC. Amino acids: CASSTGQGTYEQYF.

This clonotype was found a few times. The chain is built from TRBV20-1 and TRBJ1-6, with a tentative D call TRBD1 (6 bases). Per germline, CDR1 DFQATT and CDR2 SNEGSKA (reference sequence). The CDR3 has 15 amino acids. With 6 bases removed from V and 9 bases from J, the gap between germline ends came to 21 bases. CDR3 sequence reads: CSARAGDIIGSPLHF. Written as DNA, the CDR3 is TGCAGTGCCCGAGCAGGGGACATAATAGGTTCACCCCTCCACTTT.

This clonotype was detected only a few times. V and J are TRBV28 and TRBJ2-7; D is unclear. In germline, CDR1 is MDHEN, CDR2 SYDVKM. The V end lost 2 bases, the J end lost 9 bases, and 11 bases lay between the germline ends. The CDR3 covers 12 residues. CDR3 nucleotides: TGTGCCAGCAGTTTACGGTCAGAGAGGCAGTACTTC. Protein product: CASSLRSERQYF.

The CDR3 sequence: CASSLTAGDTQYF. CDR3 bases: TGTGCCAGCAGCTTAACCGCTGGCGATACGCAGTATTTT. The J gene is TRBJ2-3, the V gene TRBV7-3; D not resolved. V was clipped by 0 bases and J by 6 bases, with 7 bases between them. Germline CDR1 reads SGHTA; CDR2 reads FQGTGA. The CDR3 spans 13 residues.

This clonotype was detected only a few times. The V gene is TRBV6-2 or TRBV6-3, the J gene TRBJ1-5, with no clear D. Germline CDR1 is MNHEY and CDR2 is SVGEGT. The CDR3 is 15 residues long. Trimming shortened V by 2 bases and J by 0 bases, and 8 bases separated the two germline ends. CDR3 region: CASSYRQYSNQPQHF. CDR3 nucleotide sequence: TGTGCCAGCAGTTACAGGCAGTATAGCAATCAGCCCCAGCATTTT.

V usage is TRBV20-1 and J usage is TRBJ2-4, with 8 bases aligning to TRBD2. Unmatched junction bases numbered 7, after V lost 3 bases and J lost 3 bases. There are 15 residues in the CDR3. Germline V lookup: CDR1 DFQATT, CDR2 SNEGSKA (reference sequence). CDR3 loop: CSASRTAGGKNIQYF. CDR3 sequence (DNA): TGCAGTGCTAGCCGGACGGCGGGGGGCAAAAACATTCAGTACTTC.

This clonotype was detected a few times. The rearrangement joins TRBV7-3 to TRBJ1-2, with TRBD1 matching over 8 bases. CDR1 and CDR2 from the germline V gene are SGHTA and FQGTGA. Trimming took 6 bases from V and 3 from J; bases not matched to a gene: 3. The CDR3 totals 13 residues. The CDR3 is CASSQDRDYGYTF. The CDR3 DNA sequence: TGTGCCAGCAGTCAGGACAGGGACTATGGCTACACCTTC.

This clonotype showed up just a few times. This rearrangement joins TRBV7-8 to TRBJ1-6, with D maybe TRBD1 (5 bases). The CDR3 extends over 16 amino acids. Between the trimmed V and J ends, which lost 1 base and 3 bases, there was a span of 10 bases. Germline loops: CDR1 SGHVS, CDR2 FQNEAQ. The CDR3 DNA reads TGTGCCAGCAGCTTAGGAGGGGATCTCTATAATTCACCCCTCCACTTT. It encodes CASSLGGDLYNSPLHF. Full variable domain (rest looked up from reference TRBV7-8 and TRBJ1-6): GAGVSQSPRYKVAKRGQDVALRCDPISGHVSLFWYQQALGQGPEFLTYFQNEAQLDKSGLPSDRFFAERPEGSVSTLKIQRTQQEDSAVYLCASSLGGDLYNSPLHFGNGTRLTVT.

The gene calls are TRBV6-1 and TRBJ1-5; the match to TRBD1 covers 7 bases. Germline assignment: CDR1 MNHNS and CDR2 SASEGT. This CDR3 comprises 15 residues. V gave up 5 bases and J gave up 1 base; unmatched junction bases: 5. For the CDR3, the DNA is TGTGCCAGCAGTAAACGACAGGGCAGCAATCAGCCCCAGCATTTT. Translation gives CASSKRQGSNQPQHF.

This chain connects TRBV19 to TRBJ1-2; 11 nucleotides match TRBD1. CDR1 and CDR2 (germline): LNHDA, SQIVND (reference sequence). V gave up 4 bases and J gave up 8 bases; unmatched junction bases: 9. This CDR3 comprises 15 residues. The DNA for the CDR3 is TGTGCCAGTAGTAGCTCGGGACAGGGGGTTTACGGCTACACCTTC. Translation gives CASSSSGQGVYGYTF.

This clonotype was detected a few times. CDR3 in amino acids: CASSIRVRGWDTQYF. The DNA of the CDR3 is TGTGCCAGTAGTATTAGGGTCAGGGGATGGGATACGCAGTATTTT. The genes are TRBV19 and TRBJ2-3; perhaps TRBD1 as D (6 bases). The length of the CDR3 is 15 residues. Trimming pared 3 bases from V and 6 bases from J, leaving 16 bases between. Looked up from germline, CDR1 is LNHDA and CDR2 is SQIVND (reference sequence).

This clonotype was observed a handful of times. CDR3 bases: TGTGCCAGCAGCCCAGGGGGGAGCGAGACCCAGTACTTC. It is translated as CASSPGGSETQYF. The chain carries TRBV11-1 and TRBJ2-5; D possibly corresponds to TRBD1 (7 bases). Looked up from germline, CDR1 is SGHAT and CDR2 is FQDESV (reference sequence). This CDR3 comprises 13 residues. V lost 5 bases and J lost 5, with 12 bases in between.

This clonotype was seen a handful of times. The chain combines TRBV7-8 with TRBJ2-5; 8 positions match TRBD1. The ends lost 4 bases at V and 2 bases at J; junction bases unmatched: 6. Germline V gene lookup returns CDR1 SGHVS and CDR2 FQNEAQ. The CDR3 covers 15 residues. Here the CDR3 reads CASSYRGNQQETQYF. CDR3 nucleotide sequence: TGTGCCAGCAGCTACAGGGGGAACCAGCAAGAGACCCAGTACTTC. Complete variable domain (other parts from reference TRBV7-8 and TRBJ2-5): GAGVSQSPRYKVAKRGQDVALRCDPISGHVSLFWYQQALGQGPEFLTYFQNEAQLDKSGLPSDRFFAERPEGSVSTLKIQRTQQEDSAVYLCASSYRGNQQETQYFGPGTRLLVL.

This clonotype came up a few times. V and J are TRBV7-2 and TRBJ1-2; D perhaps matches TRBD1 (5 bases). CDR1 is SGHTA, CDR2 FQGNSA, per germline. The CDR3 consists of 13 residues. V lost 5 bases to trimming and J lost 5 bases, with 12 bases between them. The CDR3 sequence: CASSVRDRYGYTF. The CDR3 DNA sequence: TGTGCCAGCAGCGTCCGGGACCGGTATGGCTACACCTTC.

V gene TRBV19 combines with J gene TRBJ1-6; D is uncertain. CDR3 length: 15 residues. The ends were cut back, 8 bases at V and 0 bases at J, with 11 bases in the middle. Germline loops: CDR1 LNHDA, CDR2 SQIVND (reference sequence). The CDR3 sequence is CASGFKSSYNSPLHF. The CDR3 DNA is TGTGCCAGTGGGTTTAAGAGCTCCTATAATTCACCCCTCCACTTT. The full variable domain, completed using reference TRBV19 and TRBJ1-6, is DGGITQSPKYLFRKEGQNVTLSCEQNLNHDAMYWYRQDPGQGLRLIYYSQIVNDFQKGDIAEGYSVSREKKESFPLTVTSAQKNPTAFYLCASGFKSSYNSPLHFGNGTRLTVT.

A word on this clonotype: The junction departs from germline at one end; a sequencing error may be responsible. V and J are TRBV20-1 and TRBJ2-1, with D possibly TRBD2 on 5 matching bases. The CDR3 covers 15 residues. Germline lookup yields CDR1 DFQATT and CDR2 SNEGSKA (reference sequence). CDR3 region: CSAIDSEGSYNEQFF. CDR3 coding DNA: TGCAGTGCTATCGATAGCGAAGGCTCCTATAATGAGCAGTTCTTC.

The chain carries TRBV6-1 and TRBJ1-5; D not resolved. Germline lookup yields CDR1 MNHNS and CDR2 SASEGT. CDR3 length: 14 amino acids. Trimming removed 0 bases at V and 2 bases at J, with 5 bases between. The CDR3 bases are TGTGCCAGCAGTGAAGCACGGGGCAATCAGCCCCAGCATTTT. Translation: CASSEARGNQPQHF.